What follows describes a single T cell receptor (beta chain). This CDR3 is also generated by other DNA sequences in the sample. The sample is drawn from a study of blood T cell repertoires in COVID-19. Study-level background: Sources were T cells, B-cell-depleted T cells, or PBMCs; the material itself was cDNA or gDNA.

Germline trimming cut 6 bases from V and 4 bases from J; bases unmatched to any gene: 4. Germline V gives CDR1 SGHRS, CDR2 YFSETQ. The CDR3 sequence is 14 residues long. Using immunoSEQ multiplex PCR, the repertoire was profiled, and TCRdb retains in-frame clones only, with some absent. The table includes some 110,000 clones, roughly 80% detected once. Sequencing was performed on peripheral blood. The chain links TRBV5-1 to TRBJ2-1, with 10 bases matching TRBD1. This TCR was recovered from a man in his 70s with acute or convalescent COVID-19. CDR3 in DNA: TGCGCCAGCACGCCGGGACAGGGGTACAATGAGCAGTTCTTC. It codes for CASTPGQGYNEQFF.